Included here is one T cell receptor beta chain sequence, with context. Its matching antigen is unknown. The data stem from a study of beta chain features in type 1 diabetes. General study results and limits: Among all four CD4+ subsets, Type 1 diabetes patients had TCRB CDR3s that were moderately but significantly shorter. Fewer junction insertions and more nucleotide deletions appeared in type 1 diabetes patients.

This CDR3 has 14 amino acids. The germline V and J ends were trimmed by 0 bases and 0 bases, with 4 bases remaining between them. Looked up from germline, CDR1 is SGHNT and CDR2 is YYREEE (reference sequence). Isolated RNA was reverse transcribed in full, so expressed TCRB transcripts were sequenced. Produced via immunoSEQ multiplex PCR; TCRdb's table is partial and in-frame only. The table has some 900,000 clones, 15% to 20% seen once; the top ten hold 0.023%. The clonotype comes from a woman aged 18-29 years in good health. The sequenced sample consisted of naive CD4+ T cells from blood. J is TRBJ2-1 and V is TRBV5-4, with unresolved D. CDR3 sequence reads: CASSLEASYNEQFF. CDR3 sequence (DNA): TGTGCCAGCAGCTTGGAGGCCTCCTACAATGAGCAGTTCTTC.